This T cell receptor (beta chain) is drawn from a study of tumor-infiltrating lymphocytes in primary liver carcinoma. About the study: Stage T1-T3 N0M0 and a size of 4.2 to 10 cm characterized the tumors. Roughly 3.65 to 8 million productive TCRbeta reads were obtained per sample, with similar numbers across tissue types.

Points from the study as a whole: The study found tumor-adjacent and tumor-blood pairs overlapped less than tumor region pairs.

Note on this clonotype: What it binds is not known.

Starting material of around 490 ng total RNA yielded TCR beta cDNA via a constant-region primer. Three-round nested multiplex PCR performed with slightly modified ARM-PCR produced the TCR beta libraries. Researchers ran the first two PCR rounds for 10 cycles each with TRBV1-TRBV30 forward primers and a C-beta reverse primer. TCRdb re-called the multiplex PCR reads with MiXCR, one entry per CDR3 protein. This table has about 310,000 distinct CDR3 sequences, 60% to 80% appearing once. Extraction also yielded germline DNA, while blood RNA was obtained from unsorted whole blood. The CDR3 totals 14 residues. Germline CDR1 SGHAT, CDR2 FQNNGV. Trimming cost V 1 base and J 0 bases, with 7 bases left between them.

This receptor was identified in a man aged 35 to 55 with primary liver carcinoma and hepatitis B virus infection. The chain joins TRBV11-2 to TRBJ2-7, with D perhaps TRBD1 (5 bases). Sequencing was done on a sample of peripheral blood. CDR3 protein: CASSLGQTSYEQYF. CDR3 nucleotide sequence: TGTGCCAGCAGCTTAGGACAGACCTCCTACGAGCAGTACTTC.